These T cell receptor beta chains were read from a single sample in a study of response to subunit inactivated influenza vaccine. MiXCR was run by TCRdb on the RT-PCR reads, yielding one entry per CDR3 protein. The sample shows 860,000 or so distinct CDR3 sequences, around 20% of them seen only once. Sequences were derived from PBMCs from blood, sampled 4 to 6 days after vaccination. These receptors were collected from a man aged 50-59 years who received an inactivated influenza vaccine. Each CDR3 is given with its conserved first and last residue. D genes are given only for firm matches. The size of a clone is reported for some rows only, either as once, few or many, or as a class for expanded clones.

J gene: TRBJ1-1
V gene: TRBV5-1
clone size: few
D gene: TRBD1
CDR3 protein: CASSPGTGDLNTEAFF
CDR3 DNA: TGCGCCAGCAGCCCCGGGACAGGTGATCTGAACACTGAAGCTTTCTTT

J gene: TRBJ2-7
V gene: TRBV25-1
clone size: .
D gene: .
CDR3 protein: CAYNGEQYF
CDR3 DNA: TGTGCCTACAACGGCGAGCAGTACTTC

J gene: TRBJ2-1
V gene: TRBV5-4
clone size: .
D gene: TRBD1
CDR3 protein: CASSSQPGQGIGGSYNEQFF
CDR3 DNA: TGTGCCAGCAGCTCACAACCGGGACAGGGAATCGGTGGGTCCTACAATGAGCAGTTCTTC

J gene: TRBJ2-7
V gene: TRBV6-1
clone size: few
D gene: .
CDR3 protein: CASSDILRDLRANEQYF
CDR3 DNA: TGTGCCAGCAGTGACATCCTCCGGGACCTCCGAGCCAACGAGCAGTACTTC

J gene: TRBJ2-7
V gene: TRBV29-1
clone size: few
D gene: .
CDR3 protein: CSVVGMQGHTFYEQYF
CDR3 DNA: TGCAGCGTTGTGGGGATGCAGGGACATACTTTTTACGAGCAGTACTTC

J gene: TRBJ2-3
V gene: TRBV20-1
clone size: .
D gene: TRBD2
CDR3 protein: CSARTSRSSTDTQYF
CDR3 DNA: TGCAGTGCTAGGACTAGCAGAAGTAGCACAGATACGCAGTATTTT

J gene: TRBJ2-3
V gene: TRBV20-1
clone size: .
D gene: .
CDR3 protein: CSARQGMQDTQYF
CDR3 DNA: TGCAGTGCTCGGCAGGGGATGCAAGATACGCAGTATTTT

J gene: TRBJ2-1
V gene: TRBV3-1
clone size: .
D gene: .
CDR3 protein: CASSPPEGPVYNEQFF
CDR3 DNA: TGTGCCAGCAGCCCCCCCGAGGGGCCTGTTTACAATGAGCAGTTCTTC

J gene: TRBJ2-3
V gene: TRBV7-2
clone size: .
D gene: TRBD2
CDR3 protein: CASSPVTGGEDTQYF
CDR3 DNA: TGTGCCAGCAGCCCAGTAACGGGAGGGGAAGATACGCAGTATTTT

J gene: TRBJ2-1
V gene: TRBV5-1
clone size: few
D gene: TRBD2
CDR3 protein: CASSLASGSSEQFF
CDR3 DNA: TGCGCCAGCAGCTTGGCCAGCGGGAGTAGTGAGCAGTTCTTC

J gene: TRBJ1-2
V gene: TRBV6-4
clone size: .
D gene: TRBD1
CDR3 protein: CASSDYGQGIGGYTF
CDR3 DNA: TGTGCCAGCAGTGACTATGGACAGGGGATTGGTGGCTACACCTTC

J gene: TRBJ2-7
V gene: TRBV12-3/TRBV12-4
clone size: .
D gene: .
CDR3 protein: CASSLAGKGEQYF
CDR3 DNA: TGTGCCAGCAGTTTAGCGGGGAAAGGAGAGCAGTACTTC

J gene: TRBJ1-1
V gene: TRBV4-2
clone size: many
D gene: TRBD1
CDR3 protein: CASSSRTGGMNTEAFF
CDR3 DNA: TGTGCCAGCAGCTCCCGGACAGGCGGCATGAACACTGAAGCTTTCTTT

J gene: TRBJ2-1
V gene: TRBV7-9
clone size: .
D gene: .
CDR3 protein: CASGLGEPYNEQFF
CDR3 DNA: TGTGCCAGCGGCCTGGGGGAACCCTACAATGAGCAGTTCTTC

J gene: TRBJ2-4
V gene: TRBV5-1
clone size: .
D gene: .
CDR3 protein: CASSLTRGTENIQYF
CDR3 DNA: TGCGCCAGCAGCTTGACTAGGGGAACAGAAAACATTCAGTACTTC

J gene: TRBJ1-5
V gene: TRBV28
clone size: .
D gene: TRBD1
CDR3 protein: CASSLLPAYRGQGQPQHF
CDR3 DNA: TGTGCCAGCAGCCTCCTCCCCGCATACAGGGGGCAAGGGCAGCCCCAGCATTTT

J gene: TRBJ2-1
V gene: TRBV20-1
clone size: few
D gene: TRBD2
CDR3 protein: CSARDIAGVLNEQFF
CDR3 DNA: TGCAGTGCTAGAGATATAGCGGGAGTTCTCAATGAGCAGTTCTTC

J gene: TRBJ1-5
V gene: TRBV30
clone size: .
D gene: .
CDR3 protein: CAWAMGGNQPQHF
CDR3 DNA: TGTGCCTGGGCAATGGGAGGCAATCAGCCCCAGCATTTT

J gene: TRBJ1-4
V gene: TRBV7-6
clone size: .
D gene: .
CDR3 protein: CASSLEGAGWEKLFF
CDR3 DNA: TGTGCCAGCAGCCTAGAAGGGGCAGGGTGGGAAAAACTGTTTTTT

J gene: TRBJ2-1
V gene: TRBV5-1
clone size: few
D gene: TRBD1
CDR3 protein: CASSLVGGRGEQFF
CDR3 DNA: TGCGCCAGCAGCTTGGTAGGGGGCAGGGGTGAGCAGTTCTTC

J gene: TRBJ2-1
V gene: TRBV7-2
clone size: few
D gene: .
CDR3 protein: CASSLDRDTRYNEQFF
CDR3 DNA: TGTGCCAGCAGCTTAGACCGGGACACCCGCTACAATGAGCAGTTCTTC

J gene: TRBJ1-1
V gene: TRBV7-8
clone size: few
D gene: .
CDR3 protein: CASSLSDLNTEAFF
CDR3 DNA: TGTGCCAGCAGCTTATCAGACCTGAACACTGAAGCTTTCTTT

J gene: TRBJ2-1
V gene: TRBV7-9
clone size: few
D gene: .
CDR3 protein: CASTKETSEQFF
CDR3 DNA: TGTGCCAGCACCAAAGAAACGTCTGAGCAGTTCTTC

J gene: TRBJ2-1
V gene: TRBV28
clone size: .
D gene: TRBD1
CDR3 protein: CASEGQGDNEQFF
CDR3 DNA: TGTGCCAGCGAAGGACAGGGAGACAATGAGCAGTTCTTC

J gene: TRBJ2-3
V gene: TRBV12-3/TRBV12-4
clone size: once
D gene: TRBD1
CDR3 protein: CASSYGTGESTDTQYF
CDR3 DNA: TGTGCCAGCAGTTACGGGACAGGAGAAAGCACAGATACGCAGTATTTT

J gene: TRBJ2-5
V gene: TRBV11-2
clone size: few
D gene: TRBD2
CDR3 protein: CASGEAGKETQYF
CDR3 DNA: TGTGCCAGCGGGGAAGCGGGGAAAGAGACCCAGTACTTC

J gene: TRBJ2-2
V gene: TRBV5-1
clone size: .
D gene: .
CDR3 protein: CASSLVAGTSTGELFF
CDR3 DNA: TGCGCCAGCAGCTTGGTGGCGGGAACTTCCACCGGGGAGCTGTTTTTT

J gene: TRBJ2-3
V gene: TRBV5-1
clone size: .
D gene: .
CDR3 protein: CASELTGGGDTQYF
CDR3 DNA: TGCGCCAGCGAACTCACCGGAGGGGGAGATACGCAGTATTTT

J gene: TRBJ2-5
V gene: TRBV3-1
clone size: .
D gene: .
CDR3 protein: CASSPIQDRAGRQETQYF
CDR3 DNA: TGTGCCAGCAGCCCTATACAGGATCGGGCAGGCCGCCAAGAGACCCAGTACTTC

J gene: TRBJ2-7
V gene: TRBV10-3
clone size: .
D gene: .
CDR3 protein: CAISGPEAYEQYF
CDR3 DNA: TGTGCCATCAGTGGCCCGGAAGCCTACGAGCAGTACTTC

J gene: TRBJ2-5
V gene: TRBV7-2
clone size: few
D gene: TRBD2
CDR3 protein: CASSFTSGGSGQTQYF
CDR3 DNA: TGTGCCAGCAGCTTTACTAGCGGGGGGAGTGGGCAGACCCAGTACTTC

J gene: TRBJ1-1
V gene: TRBV14
clone size: few
D gene: TRBD1
CDR3 protein: CASSQGDRGWGMNTEAFF
CDR3 DNA: TGTGCCAGCAGCCAAGGGGACAGGGGTTGGGGTATGAACACTGAAGCTTTCTTT

J gene: TRBJ2-3
V gene: TRBV29-1
clone size: many
D gene: .
CDR3 protein: CSVSRGEGDTQYF
CDR3 DNA: TGCAGCGTTTCCCGGGGCGAGGGAGATACGCAGTATTTT

J gene: TRBJ2-2
V gene: TRBV7-2
clone size: .
D gene: TRBD2
CDR3 protein: CASRDQGLAGYTGELFF
CDR3 DNA: TGTGCCAGCAGGGACCAGGGACTAGCGGGATACACCGGGGAGCTGTTTTTT

J gene: TRBJ2-2
V gene: TRBV5-6
clone size: many
D gene: TRBD1
CDR3 protein: CASSLGTGDTGELFF
CDR3 DNA: TGTGCCAGCAGCTTGGGGACAGGGGACACCGGGGAGCTGTTTTTT

J gene: TRBJ2-1
V gene: TRBV6-1
clone size: few
D gene: .
CDR3 protein: CASSRRDFNNEQFF
CDR3 DNA: TGTGCCAGCAGCCGACGGGACTTCAACAATGAGCAGTTCTTC

J gene: TRBJ1-5
V gene: TRBV6-2/TRBV6-3
clone size: once
D gene: .
CDR3 protein: CASSYGQRFSNQPQHF
CDR3 DNA: TGTGCCAGCAGTTACGGACAGAGATTTAGCAATCAGCCCCAGCATTTT